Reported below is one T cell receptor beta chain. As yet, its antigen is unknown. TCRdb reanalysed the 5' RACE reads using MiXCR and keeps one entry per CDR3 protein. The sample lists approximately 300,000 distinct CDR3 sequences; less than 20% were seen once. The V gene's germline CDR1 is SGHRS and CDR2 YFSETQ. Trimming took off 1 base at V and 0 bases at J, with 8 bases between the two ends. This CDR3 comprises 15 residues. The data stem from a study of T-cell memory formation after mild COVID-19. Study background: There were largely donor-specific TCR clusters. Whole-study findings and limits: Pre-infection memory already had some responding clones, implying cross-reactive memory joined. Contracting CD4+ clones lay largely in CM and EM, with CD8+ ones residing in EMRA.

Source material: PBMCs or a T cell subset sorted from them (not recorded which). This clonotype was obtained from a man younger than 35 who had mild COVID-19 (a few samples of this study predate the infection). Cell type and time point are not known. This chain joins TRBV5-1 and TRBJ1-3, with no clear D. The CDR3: CASSLRLSSGNTIYF. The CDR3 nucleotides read TGCGCCAGCAGCTTGAGACTGTCCTCTGGAAACACCATATATTTT.